The sequence of this TCR beta chain was determined in a study of beta chain features in type 1 diabetes. Sorted CD4+ subsets: naive, central memory, regulatory, stem cell-like memory (CD45RO/CCR7/CD25/CD127/CD95/CD27 panel). Expressed TCRB transcripts got sequenced, as all isolated RNA was reverse transcribed. Profiling relied on immunoSEQ multiplex PCR, and the TCRdb table lists in-frame clones only, not all of them. The data contain hundreds of thousands of clones, around 15% of them seen just once; the ten biggest clones take up 0.035% to 0.045%. Study-wide results and limits: Among all four CD4+ subsets, Type 1 diabetes patients had TCRB CDR3s that were moderately but significantly shorter.

A word on this clone: Its antigen is not known.

In germline, CDR1 is MNHEY, CDR2 SMNVEV (reference sequence). With V trimmed by 5 bases and J by 4 bases, 4 bases remained unmatched. This CDR3 comprises 13 residues. The sequence was collected from a young man with type 1 diabetes. The chain has TRBV27 and TRBJ1-2; TRBD1 agrees at 7 bases. The sample consisted of naive CD4+ T cells from blood. Here the CDR3 reads CASSIGTAYGYTF. For the CDR3, the DNA is TGTGCCAGCAGTATAGGGACAGCCTATGGCTACACCTTC.